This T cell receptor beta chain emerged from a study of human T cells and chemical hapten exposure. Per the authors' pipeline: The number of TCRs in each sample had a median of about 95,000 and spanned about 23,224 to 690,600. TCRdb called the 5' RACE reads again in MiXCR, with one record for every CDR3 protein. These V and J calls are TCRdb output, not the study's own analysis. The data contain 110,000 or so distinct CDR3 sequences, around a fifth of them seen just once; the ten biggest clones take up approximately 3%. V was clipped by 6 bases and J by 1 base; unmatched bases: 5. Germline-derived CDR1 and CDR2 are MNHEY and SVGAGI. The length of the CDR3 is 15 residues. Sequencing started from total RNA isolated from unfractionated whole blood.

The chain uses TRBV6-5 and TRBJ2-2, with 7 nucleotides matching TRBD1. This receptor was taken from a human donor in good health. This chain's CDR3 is CASSHDRVNTGELFF. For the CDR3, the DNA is TGTGCCAGCAGCCACGACAGGGTGAACACCGGGGAGCTGTTTTTT.